The entry below describes one TCR beta chain. Its antigen is not known. These data belong to a study of response to subunit inactivated influenza vaccine. Study-wide results and limits: There was a suggestion from the authors that each seasonal influenza vaccination recruits few new T cells.

TCRdb fed the RT-PCR reads into MiXCR, producing one record per CDR3 protein. The data contain fewer than 400,000 distinct CDR3 sequences, roughly a fifth of them singletons. V was shortened by 4 bases and J by 0 bases, with 10 bases between the two germline ends. The CDR3 covers 15 residues. Germline V lookup: CDR1 MNHEY, CDR2 SVGAGI. Material: PBMCs from blood, obtained 21 months after vaccination. The receptor was isolated from a man in his fifties or sixties who received an inactivated influenza vaccine. The J gene is TRBJ1-3, the V gene TRBV6-5; D call uncertain. CDR3 in amino acids: CASSCSTGSGNTIYF. Written as DNA, the CDR3 is TGTGCCAGCAGTTGTTCCACCGGCTCTGGAAACACCATATATTTT.